Sequencing of this TCR beta chain was carried out in a study of shared clonotypes between healthy human individuals. On this clone: Its antigen is as yet unknown.

The genomic DNA of each subset was split evenly across several immunoSEQ plates. The sorted-subset replicate PCRs were given roughly 190 ng DNA, which is around 29,000 T cell genomes. Sequencing was performed with immunoSEQ multiplex PCR; in TCRdb, only in-frame clones are kept and a portion is missing. The table has about 2.1 million clones, 80% to 95% seen once. Study-wide points: Generally, naive subsets (rather than memory subsets) showed larger estimated richness.

Naive CD8 cells lacked CD45RO, underwent positive selection for CCR7 and left out terminally differentiated effector memory CD45RA+ cells. Germline loops: CDR1 SNHLY, CDR2 FYNNEI. This CDR3 spans 17 amino acids. This receptor was taken from a young man in good health. Some clones in this sample may be carry-over from other donors' samples. Sequenced: naive CD8+ T cells from PBMCs. The rearrangement uses TRBV2 and TRBJ2-5; 13 nucleotides match TRBD2. The DNA end is more similar to TRBJ2-7, so the J call may be wrong. The DNA of the CDR3 is TGTGCCAGCAGTACACGGCGGACTAGCGGGAGCCCCTACGAGCAGTACTTC. Encoded protein: CASSTRRTSGSPYEQYF.